Sequencing of this TCR beta chain was carried out in a study of T-cell memory formation after mild COVID-19. The wider study: TCR clusters were mostly confined to one donor each. Study-wide results and caveats: Clones contracting day 15 to 85 were balanced CD4/CD8; later expanders leaned CD4+. Pre-infection memory showed some responding clones, and this suggested that cross-reactive memory joined.

TCRdb re-called the 5' RACE reads with MiXCR, one entry per CDR3 protein. The data show approximately 570,000 distinct CDR3 sequences, about a sixth seen once. Worth noting for this clonotype: Its antigen remains unidentified.

Sequencing was carried out using PBMCs or a T cell subset sorted from them (not recorded which). The TCR was taken from an adult woman who had mild COVID-19 (a few samples of this study predate the infection). Cell type and time point are not known.

The CDR3 loop is CASSARVSGAGYEQYF. The CDR3 bases are TGTGCCAGCAGCGCAAGGGTTTCGGGGGCTGGATACGAGCAGTACTTC. The rearrangement links TRBV5-8 to TRBJ2-7; the D gene could be TRBD1 or TRBD2 (6 bases each). Germline assignment: CDR1 SGHTS and CDR2 YDEGEE. The CDR3 length is 16 residues. V was clipped by 4 bases and J by 4 bases, with 21 bases between them.